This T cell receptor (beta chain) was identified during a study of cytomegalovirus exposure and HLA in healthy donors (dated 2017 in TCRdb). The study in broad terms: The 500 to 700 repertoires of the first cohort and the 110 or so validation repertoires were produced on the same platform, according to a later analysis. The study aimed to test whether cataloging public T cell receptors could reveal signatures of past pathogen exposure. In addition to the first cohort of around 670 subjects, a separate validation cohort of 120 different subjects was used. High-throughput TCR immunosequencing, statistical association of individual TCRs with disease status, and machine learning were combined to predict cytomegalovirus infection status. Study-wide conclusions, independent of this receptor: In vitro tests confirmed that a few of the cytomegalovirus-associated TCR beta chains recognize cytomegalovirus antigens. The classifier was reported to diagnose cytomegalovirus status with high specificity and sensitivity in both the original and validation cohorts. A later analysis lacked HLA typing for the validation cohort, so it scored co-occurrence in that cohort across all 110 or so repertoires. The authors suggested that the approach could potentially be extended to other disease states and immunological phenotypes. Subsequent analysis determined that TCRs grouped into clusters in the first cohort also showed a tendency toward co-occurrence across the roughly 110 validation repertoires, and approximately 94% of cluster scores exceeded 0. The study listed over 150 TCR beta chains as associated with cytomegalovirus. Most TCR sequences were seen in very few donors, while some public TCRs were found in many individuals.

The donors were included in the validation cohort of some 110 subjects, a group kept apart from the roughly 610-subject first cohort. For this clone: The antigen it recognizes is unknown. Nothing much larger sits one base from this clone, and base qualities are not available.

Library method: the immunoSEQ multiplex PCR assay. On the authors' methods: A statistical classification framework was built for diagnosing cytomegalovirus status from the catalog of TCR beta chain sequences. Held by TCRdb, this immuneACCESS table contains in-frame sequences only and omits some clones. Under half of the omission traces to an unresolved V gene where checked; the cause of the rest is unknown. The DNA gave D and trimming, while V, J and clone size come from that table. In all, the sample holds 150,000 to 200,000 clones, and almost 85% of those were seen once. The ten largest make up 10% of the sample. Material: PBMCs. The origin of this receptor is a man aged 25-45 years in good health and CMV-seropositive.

The nucleotide sequence reads TGCGCCAGCAGCCAATTTTACCCTCGGCAGGGGGCTGGGGCCAACGTCCTGACTTTC. Translated, this is CASSQFYPRQGAGANVLTF. The sequence links TRBV4-1 to TRBJ2-6, with 7 bases aligning to TRBD1. Looking up the germline V gene yields CDR1 MGHRA and CDR2 YSYEKL. The CDR3 has 19 amino acids, counting the end cysteine and phenylalanine. Here the CDR3 DNA is all that survives: 57 bases in frame from base 1. V ends up 2 bases short and J 2 bases short, with an unmatched junction base count of 12.